The sequence of this T cell receptor beta chain was determined in a study of blood T cell repertoires in COVID-19. Study information: From the United States, Italy and Spain came samples of acute and convalescent COVID-19. The analysed material was cDNA or gDNA that came from T cells, B-cell-depleted T cells, or PBMCs.

Original processing notes: Nucleated cell counts were estimated from reference gene primer amplification. Produced via immunoSEQ multiplex PCR; TCRdb's table is partial and in-frame only. The V and J calls and the clone size are those of that table, but D and trimming were determined from the DNA. This sample has some 160,000 clones, with about 83% found just once. The source of this sequence is a man aged 65 to 85 who had recovered from COVID-19. Sequences were obtained from peripheral blood.

CDR3 region: CASSFLRDRLSYEQYF. The CDR3 nucleotides read TGTGCCAGCAGTTTCCTCCGGGACAGACTCTCCTACGAGCAGTACTTC. The V gene is TRBV6-2 or TRBV6-3, the J gene TRBJ2-7, with 7 positions matching TRBD1. CDR1 and CDR2 from the germline V gene are MNHEY and SVGEGT. The CDR3 spans 16 residues. Losses at the gene ends were 4 bases for V and 0 bases for J; bases not matched to a gene: 9.